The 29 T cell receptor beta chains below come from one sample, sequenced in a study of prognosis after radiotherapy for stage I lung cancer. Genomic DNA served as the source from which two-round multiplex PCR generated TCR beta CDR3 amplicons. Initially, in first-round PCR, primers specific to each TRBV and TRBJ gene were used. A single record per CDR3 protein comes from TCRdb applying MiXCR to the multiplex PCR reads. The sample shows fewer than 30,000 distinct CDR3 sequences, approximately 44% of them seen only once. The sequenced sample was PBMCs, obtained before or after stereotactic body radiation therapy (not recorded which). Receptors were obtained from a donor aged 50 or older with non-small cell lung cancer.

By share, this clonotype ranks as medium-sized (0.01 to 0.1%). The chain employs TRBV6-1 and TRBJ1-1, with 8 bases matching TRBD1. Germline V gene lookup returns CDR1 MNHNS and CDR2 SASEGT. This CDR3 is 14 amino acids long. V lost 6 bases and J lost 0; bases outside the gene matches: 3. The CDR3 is CASSVDRVNTEAFF. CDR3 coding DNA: TGTGCCAGCAGCGTGGACAGGGTGAACACTGAAGCTTTCTTT.

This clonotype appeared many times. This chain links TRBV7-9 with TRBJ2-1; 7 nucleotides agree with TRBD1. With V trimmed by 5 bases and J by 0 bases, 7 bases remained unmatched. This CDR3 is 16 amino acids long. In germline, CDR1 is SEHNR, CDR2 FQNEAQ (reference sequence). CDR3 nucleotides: TGTGCCAGCAGCGCCCCGACAGGGAGCTCCTACAATGAGCAGTTCTTC. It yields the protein CASSAPTGSSYNEQFF.

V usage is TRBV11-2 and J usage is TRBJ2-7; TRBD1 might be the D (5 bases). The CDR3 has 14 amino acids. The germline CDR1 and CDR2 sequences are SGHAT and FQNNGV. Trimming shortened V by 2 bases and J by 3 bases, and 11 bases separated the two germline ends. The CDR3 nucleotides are TGTGCCAGCAGCTTAAGGGGTTGGAACTACGAGCAGTACTTC. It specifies CASSLRGWNYEQYF.

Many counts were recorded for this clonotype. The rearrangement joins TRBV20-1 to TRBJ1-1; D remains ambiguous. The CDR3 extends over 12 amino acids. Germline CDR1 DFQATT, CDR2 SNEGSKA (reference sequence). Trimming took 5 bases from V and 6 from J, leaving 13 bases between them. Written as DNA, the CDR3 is TGCAGTGCTTCCGCAGGATTTTCTGAAGCTTTCTTT. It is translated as CSASAGFSEAFF.

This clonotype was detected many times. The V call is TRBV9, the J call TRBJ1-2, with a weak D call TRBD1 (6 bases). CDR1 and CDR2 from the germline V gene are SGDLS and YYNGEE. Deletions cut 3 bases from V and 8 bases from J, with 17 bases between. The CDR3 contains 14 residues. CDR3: CASSARTDPWGYTF. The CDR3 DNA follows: TGTGCCAGCAGCGCCCGGACAGATCCCTGGGGCTACACCTTC.

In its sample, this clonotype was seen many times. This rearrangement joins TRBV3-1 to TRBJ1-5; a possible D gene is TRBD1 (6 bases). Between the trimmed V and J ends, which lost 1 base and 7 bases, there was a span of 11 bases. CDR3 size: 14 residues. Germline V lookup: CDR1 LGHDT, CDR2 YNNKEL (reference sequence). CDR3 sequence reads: CASSQAGRGQPQHF. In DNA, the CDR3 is TGTGCCAGCAGCCAAGCAGGGAGGGGGCAGCCCCAGCATTTT. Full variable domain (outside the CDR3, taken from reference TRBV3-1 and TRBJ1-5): DTAVSQTPKYLVTQMGNDKSIKCEQNLGHDTMYWYKQDSKKFLKIMFSYNNKELIINETVPNRFSPKSPDKAHLNLHINSLELGDSAVYFCASSQAGRGQPQHFGDGTRLSIL.

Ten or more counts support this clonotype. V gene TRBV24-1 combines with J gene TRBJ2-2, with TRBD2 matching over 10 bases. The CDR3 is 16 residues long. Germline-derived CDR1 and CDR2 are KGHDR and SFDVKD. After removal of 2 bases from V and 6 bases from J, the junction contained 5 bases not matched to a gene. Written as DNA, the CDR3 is TGTGCCACCAGTGATTCACTAGCGGGGAGTTCCGGGGAGCTGTTTTTT. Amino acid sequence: CATSDSLAGSSGELFF.

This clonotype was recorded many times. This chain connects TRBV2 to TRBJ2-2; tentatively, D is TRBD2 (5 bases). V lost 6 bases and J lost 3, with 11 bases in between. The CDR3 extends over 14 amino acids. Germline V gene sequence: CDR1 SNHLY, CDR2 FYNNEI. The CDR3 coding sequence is TGTGCCAGCAGGAGGGATTGGGACACCGGGGAGCTGTTTTTT. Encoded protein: CASRRDWDTGELFF. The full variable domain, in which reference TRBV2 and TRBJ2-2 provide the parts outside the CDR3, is EPEVTQTPSHQVTQMGQEVILRCVPISNHLYFYWYRQILGQKVEFLVSFYNNEISEKSEIFDDQFSVERPDGSNFTLKIRSTKLEDSAMYFCASRRDWDTGELFFGEGSRLTVL.

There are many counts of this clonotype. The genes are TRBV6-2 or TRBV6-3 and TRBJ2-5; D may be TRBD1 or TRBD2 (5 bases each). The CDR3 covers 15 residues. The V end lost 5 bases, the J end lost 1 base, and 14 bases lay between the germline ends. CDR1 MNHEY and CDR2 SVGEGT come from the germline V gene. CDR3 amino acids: CASSRGPGPQETQYF. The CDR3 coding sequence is TGTGCCAGCAGTCGGGGTCCAGGGCCCCAAGAGACCCAGTACTTC.

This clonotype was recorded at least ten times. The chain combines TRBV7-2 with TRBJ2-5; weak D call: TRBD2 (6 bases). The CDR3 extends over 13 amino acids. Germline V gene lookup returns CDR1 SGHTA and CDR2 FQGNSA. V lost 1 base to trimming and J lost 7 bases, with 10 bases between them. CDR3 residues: CASSLEEGRTQYF. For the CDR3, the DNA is TGTGCCAGCAGCTTAGAGGAGGGTCGGACCCAGTACTTC.

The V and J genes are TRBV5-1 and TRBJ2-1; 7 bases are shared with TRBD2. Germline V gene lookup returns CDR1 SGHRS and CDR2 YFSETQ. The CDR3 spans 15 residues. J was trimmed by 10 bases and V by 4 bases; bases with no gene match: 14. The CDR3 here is CASSASATSCGEQFF. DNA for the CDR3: TGCGCCAGCAGCGCCTCCGCGACTAGCTGCGGCGAGCAGTTCTTC.

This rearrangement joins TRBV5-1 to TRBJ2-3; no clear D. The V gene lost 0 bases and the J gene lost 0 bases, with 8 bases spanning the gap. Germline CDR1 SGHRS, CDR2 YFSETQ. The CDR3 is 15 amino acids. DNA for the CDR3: TGCGCCAGCAGCTTGGTTGGCGATAGCACAGATACGCAGTATTTT. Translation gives CASSLVGDSTDTQYF. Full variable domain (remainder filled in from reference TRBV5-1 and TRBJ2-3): KAGVTQTPRYLIKTRGQQVTLSCSPISGHRSVSWYQQTPGQGLQFLFEYFSETQRNKGNFPGRFSGRQFSNSRSEMNVSTLELGDSALYLCASSLVGDSTDTQYFGPGTRLTVL.

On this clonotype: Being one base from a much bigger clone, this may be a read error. CDR3 sequence (DNA): TGTGCCAGCAGCCTAGCCTTGGCTGGTGAGTATGTTGGAGAGACCCAGTACTTC. It codes for CASSLALAGEYVGETQYF. This rearrangement joins TRBV9 to TRBJ2-5, with D maybe TRBD2 (5 bases). V was trimmed by 4 bases and J by 4 bases, leaving 26 bases between them. Germline V gene data show CDR1 as SGDLS and CDR2 as YYNGEE. The CDR3 totals 18 residues.

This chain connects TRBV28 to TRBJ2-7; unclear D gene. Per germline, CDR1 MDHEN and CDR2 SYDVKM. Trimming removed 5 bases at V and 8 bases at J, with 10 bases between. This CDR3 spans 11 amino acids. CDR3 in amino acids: CASSRPSKQYF. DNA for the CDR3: TGTGCCAGCAGTCGCCCTTCGAAGCAGTACTTC.

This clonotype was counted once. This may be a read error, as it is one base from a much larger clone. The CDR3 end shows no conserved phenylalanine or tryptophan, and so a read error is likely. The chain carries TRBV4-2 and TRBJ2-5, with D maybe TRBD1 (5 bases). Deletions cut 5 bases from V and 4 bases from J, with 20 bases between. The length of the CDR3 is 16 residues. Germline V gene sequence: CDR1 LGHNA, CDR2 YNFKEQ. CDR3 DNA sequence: TGTGCCAGCAGCTATGATTTAGGGGCGGTCACAGAGACCCAGTACTTA. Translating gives CASSYDLGAVTETQYL.

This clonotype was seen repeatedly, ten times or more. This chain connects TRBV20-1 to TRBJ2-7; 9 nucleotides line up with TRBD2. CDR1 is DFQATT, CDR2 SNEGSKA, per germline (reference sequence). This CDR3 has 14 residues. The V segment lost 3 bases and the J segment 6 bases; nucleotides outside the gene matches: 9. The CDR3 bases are TGCAGTGCTAGGGCTCTAGCGGGACTAGTCGAGCAGTACTTC. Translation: CSARALAGLVEQYF.

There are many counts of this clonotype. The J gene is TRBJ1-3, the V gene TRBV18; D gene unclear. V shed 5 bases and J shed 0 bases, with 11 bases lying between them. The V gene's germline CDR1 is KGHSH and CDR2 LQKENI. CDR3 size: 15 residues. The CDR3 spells CASSSELFSGNTIYF. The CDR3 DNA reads TGTGCCAGCTCATCAGAGCTCTTCTCTGGAAACACCATATATTTT. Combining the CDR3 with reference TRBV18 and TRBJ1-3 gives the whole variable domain NAGVMQNPRHLVRRRGQEARLRCSPMKGHSHVYWYRQLPEEGLKFMVYLQKENIIDESGMPKERFSAEFPKEGPSILRIQQVVRGDSAAYFCASSSELFSGNTIYFGEGSWLTVV.

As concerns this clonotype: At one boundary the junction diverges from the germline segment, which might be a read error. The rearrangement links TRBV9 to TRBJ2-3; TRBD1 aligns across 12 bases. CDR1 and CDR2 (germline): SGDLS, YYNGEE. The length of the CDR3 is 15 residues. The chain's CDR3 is CASSTGTGGSDTQYF. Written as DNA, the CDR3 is TGTGCCAGCAGCACCGGGACAGGGGGCTCAGATACACAGTATTTT.

CDR3 amino acids: CASSIAGGWANVLTF. The DNA of the CDR3 is TGTGCCAGTAGTATAGCTGGGGGCTGGGCCAACGTCCTGACTTTC. J is TRBJ2-6 and V is TRBV19; D is perhaps TRBD1 (6 bases). Trimming took 1 base from V and 5 from J, leaving 9 bases between them. In germline, CDR1 is LNHDA, CDR2 SQIVND (reference sequence). This CDR3 spans 15 amino acids.

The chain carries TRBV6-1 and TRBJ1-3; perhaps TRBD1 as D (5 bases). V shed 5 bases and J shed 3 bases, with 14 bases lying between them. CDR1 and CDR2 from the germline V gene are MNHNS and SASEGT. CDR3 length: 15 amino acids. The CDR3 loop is CASSTAGSRGNTIYF. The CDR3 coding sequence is TGTGCCAGCAGTACGGCAGGGAGTCGTGGAAACACCATATATTTT.

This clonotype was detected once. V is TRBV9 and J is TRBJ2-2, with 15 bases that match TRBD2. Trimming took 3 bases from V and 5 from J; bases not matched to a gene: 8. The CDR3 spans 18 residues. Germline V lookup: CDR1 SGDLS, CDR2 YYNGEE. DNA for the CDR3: TGTGCCAGCAGCGCCTCAGGACTAGCGGGAGGGCGGACCGGGGAGCTGTTTTTT. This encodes CASSASGLAGGRTGELFF.

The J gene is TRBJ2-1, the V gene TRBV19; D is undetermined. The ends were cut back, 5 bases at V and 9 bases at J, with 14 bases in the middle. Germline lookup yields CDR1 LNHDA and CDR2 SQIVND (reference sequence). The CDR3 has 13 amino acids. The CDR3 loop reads CASSSTRLSEQFF. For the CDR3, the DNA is TGTGCCAGTAGTTCAACCCGTCTATCTGAGCAGTTCTTC.

CDR3 DNA sequence: TGTGCCACCAGTCGAGGCGGGAGCATAGGGGAGCAGTTCTTC. Translation gives CATSRGGSIGEQFF. The rearrangement joins TRBV15 to TRBJ2-1, with TRBD2 identical over 7 bases. Germline values: CDR1 LNHNV, CDR2 YYDKDF (reference sequence). V lost 6 bases and J lost 10; bases outside the gene matches: 12. The CDR3 loop spans 14 amino acids.

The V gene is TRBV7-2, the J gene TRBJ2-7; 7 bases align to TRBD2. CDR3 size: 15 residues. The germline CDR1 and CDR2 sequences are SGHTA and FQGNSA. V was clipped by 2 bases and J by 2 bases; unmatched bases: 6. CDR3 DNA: TGTGCCAGCAGCTTAAGAGTTGGGGGGGCCTACGAGCAGTACTTC. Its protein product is CASSLRVGGAYEQYF.

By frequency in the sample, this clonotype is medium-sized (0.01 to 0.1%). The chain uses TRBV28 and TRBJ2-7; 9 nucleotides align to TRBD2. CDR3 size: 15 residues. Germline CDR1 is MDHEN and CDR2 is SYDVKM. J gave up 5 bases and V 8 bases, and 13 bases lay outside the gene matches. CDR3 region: CASSRGGRAYNEQYF. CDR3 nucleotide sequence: TGTGCCAGCTCTCGCGGCGGGAGGGCCTACAACGAGCAGTACTTC.

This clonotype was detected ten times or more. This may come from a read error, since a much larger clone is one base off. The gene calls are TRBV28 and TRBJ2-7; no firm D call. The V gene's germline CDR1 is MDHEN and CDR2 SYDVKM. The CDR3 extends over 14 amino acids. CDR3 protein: CAGSTRMGSYEQYF. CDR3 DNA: TGTGCCGGCAGTACCAGGATGGGGTCCTACGAGCAGTACTTC.

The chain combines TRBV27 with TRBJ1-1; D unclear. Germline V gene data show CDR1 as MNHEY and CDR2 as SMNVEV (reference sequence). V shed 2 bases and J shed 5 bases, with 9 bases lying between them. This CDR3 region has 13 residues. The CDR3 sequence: CASSLTRRTEAFF. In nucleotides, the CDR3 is TGTGCCAGCAGTTTAACGCGGAGGACTGAAGCTTTCTTT.

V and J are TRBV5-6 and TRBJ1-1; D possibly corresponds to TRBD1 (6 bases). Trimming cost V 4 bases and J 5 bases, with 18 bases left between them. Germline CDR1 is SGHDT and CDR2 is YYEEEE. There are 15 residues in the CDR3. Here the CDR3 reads CASSRWFQGNTEAFF. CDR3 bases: TGTGCCAGCAGCAGATGGTTCCAGGGGAATACTGAAGCTTTCTTT.

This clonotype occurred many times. CDR3 loop: CASSLAGVAHTEAFF. In nucleotides, the CDR3 is TGTGCCAGCAGCTTAGCGGGGGTGGCGCACACTGAAGCTTTCTTT. This sequence joins TRBV7-8 and TRBJ1-1, with D possibly being TRBD1 (5 bases). The CDR3 is made up of 15 amino acids. V lost 0 bases to trimming and J lost 3 bases, with 11 bases between them. Per the germline V gene, CDR1 is SGHVS and CDR2 is FQNEAQ.